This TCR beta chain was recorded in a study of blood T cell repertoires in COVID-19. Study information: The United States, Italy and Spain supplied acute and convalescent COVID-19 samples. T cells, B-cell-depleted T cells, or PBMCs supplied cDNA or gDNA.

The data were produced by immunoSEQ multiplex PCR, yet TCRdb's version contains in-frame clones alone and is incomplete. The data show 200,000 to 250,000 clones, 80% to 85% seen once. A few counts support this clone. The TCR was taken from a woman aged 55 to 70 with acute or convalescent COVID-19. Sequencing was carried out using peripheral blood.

The chain's CDR3 is CASSLGAANTEAFF. The DNA for the CDR3 is TGTGCCAGCAGCTTGGGAGCGGCGAACACTGAAGCTTTCTTT. The V call is TRBV5-4, the J call TRBJ1-1; D not resolved. The CDR3 length is 14 residues. CDR1 is SGHNT and CDR2 is YYREEE in the germline V gene (reference sequence). Trimming removed 0 bases from V and 1 base from J, with 7 bases in between.